The source of this TCR beta chain is a study of cytomegalovirus exposure and HLA in healthy donors. With 60 Vbeta and 13 Jbeta primers, the PCR was carried out. Assay used: immunoSEQ multiplex PCR; TCRdb lists only in-frame clones, some missing. The profile shows 100,000 or so clones, around 68% of them singletons. This donor's CMV serostatus went unrecorded. This CDR3 spans 16 amino acids. Germline loops: CDR1 MDHEN, CDR2 SYDVKM. V was clipped by 6 bases and J by 5 bases, with 22 bases between them. The study's findings and limits: Several top significant clusters appeared, in a later analysis, to be linked to common viral pathogens. Some TCR beta chains (about 180 of them) were listed as cytomegalovirus-associated.

In the case of this clone: The antigen is undetermined.

The receptor was isolated from a human donor in good health. This chain links TRBV28 with TRBJ2-5, with D tentatively TRBD2 (6 bases). Source material: PBMCs. The DNA of the CDR3 is TGTGCCAGCAGACATCTAGGCGGAGGGGTTGATGAGACCCAGTACTTC. As protein: CASRHLGGGVDETQYF.